A selection of T cell receptor beta chains follows, all from one sample in a study of OX40 agonist ivuxolimab in advanced cancers. Clones were read by immunoSEQ multiplex PCR, and TCRdb kept only the in-frame ones, dropping some. This table holds more than 10,000 clones, over 70% found once. This specimen consisted of CD4+ or CD8+ T cells sorted from blood, obtained in a trial of the OX40 agonist ivuxolimab. The receptors here all came from an adult with an advanced solid tumor such as melanoma, head and neck, liver or kidney cancer. Both conserved end residues are part of each CDR3. A D gene is named only where the DNA matches it firmly. Rows give clone size only sometimes, using once, few, many, or a class for an expanded clone.

V: TRBV6-6
D: -
size: -
J: TRBJ2-1
CDR3: CASSSSQGGLYNEQFF
DNA: TGTGCCAGCAGTTCCTCCCAGGGGGGGCTCTACAATGAGCAGTTCTTC

V: TRBV5-1
D: -
size: -
J: TRBJ1-2
CDR3: CASSSFDSYGYTF
DNA: TGCGCCAGCAGCTCCTTCGACTCTTATGGCTACACCTTC

V: TRBV27
D: TRBD2
size: -
J: TRBJ2-7
CDR3: CASSLSRGGSEQYF
DNA: TGTGCCAGCAGTTTAAGTCGGGGGGGAAGCGAGCAGTACTTC

V: TRBV6-7
D: -
size: -
J: TRBJ2-5
CDR3: CASTPRGRIQGTQYF
DNA: TGTGCCAGCACCCCGAGGGGGAGGATACAAGGGACCCAGTACTTC

V: TRBV7-9
D: -
size: -
J: TRBJ2-3
CDR3: CASSFSGGTDTQYF
DNA: TGTGCCAGCAGCTTTTCCGGGGGCACAGATACGCAGTATTTT

V: TRBV2
D: TRBD1
size: -
J: TRBJ2-1
CDR3: CASSDPGQGYNEQFF
DNA: TGTGCCAGCAGTGATCCGGGACAGGGGTACAATGAGCAGTTCTTC

V: TRBV9
D: TRBD1
size: -
J: TRBJ2-1
CDR3: CASSFRTGTHNEQFF
DNA: TGTGCCAGCAGCTTTAGGACAGGGACCCACAATGAGCAGTTCTTC

V: TRBV10-1
D: TRBD2
size: -
J: TRBJ2-7
CDR3: CASSEFTSGNEQYF
DNA: TGCGCCAGCAGTGAATTTACTAGCGGGAACGAGCAGTACTTC

V: TRBV6-4
D: -
size: few
J: TRBJ2-6
CDR3: CASSDGSGANVLTF
DNA: TGTGCCAGCAGTGATGGCTCTGGGGCCAACGTCCTGACTTTC

V: TRBV29-1
D: TRBD1
size: -
J: TRBJ2-7
CDR3: CSARQGSYEQYF
DNA: TGCAGCGCTAGACAGGGCTCCTACGAGCAGTACTTC

V: TRBV11-1
D: -
size: -
J: TRBJ1-6
CDR3: CASSLKPGDHNSPLHF
DNA: TGTGCCAGCAGCTTAAAGCCGGGGGACCATAATTCACCCCTCCACTTT

V: TRBV10-1
D: -
size: -
J: TRBJ2-3
CDR3: CASTSLDWVLADTQYF
DNA: TGCGCCAGCACTAGTTTGGACTGGGTTTTGGCAGATACGCAGTATTTT

V: TRBV9
D: -
size: -
J: TRBJ2-1
CDR3: CASSGGGYNEQFF
DNA: TGTGCCAGCAGCGGAGGGGGCTACAATGAGCAGTTCTTC

V: TRBV6-6
D: -
size: -
J: TRBJ2-1
CDR3: CASSYGRYNEQFF
DNA: TGTGCCAGCAGTTACGGGCGGTACAATGAGCAGTTCTTC

V: TRBV30
D: -
size: -
J: TRBJ2-3
CDR3: CACRPRGTDTQYF
DNA: TGTGCCTGCCGACCGAGGGGAACAGATACGCAGTATTTT

V: TRBV5-4
D: -
size: -
J: TRBJ2-5
CDR3: CASRGTQNQETQYF
DNA: TGTGCCAGCAGGGGGACGCAAAACCAAGAGACCCAGTACTTC

V: TRBV29-1
D: TRBD1
size: -
J: TRBJ2-1
CDR3: CSVDLVDRGSNEQFF
DNA: TGCAGCGTTGACCTCGTCGACAGGGGCTCGAATGAGCAGTTCTTC

V: TRBV19
D: TRBD1
size: -
J: TRBJ1-1
CDR3: CASSIGTELIEAFF
DNA: TGTGCCAGTAGTATCGGGACAGAGCTTATTGAAGCTTTCTTT

V: TRBV30
D: -
size: -
J: TRBJ2-7
CDR3: CAWSVLGQAYEQYF
DNA: TGTGCCTGGAGTGTACTGGGCCAGGCCTACGAGCAGTACTTC

V: TRBV30
D: -
size: -
J: TRBJ2-1
CDR3: CAWSPYTAEQFF
DNA: TGTGCCTGGAGTCCCTACACCGCTGAGCAGTTCTTC

V: TRBV19
D: TRBD2
size: -
J: TRBJ2-1
CDR3: CASSILSSGAIYNEQFF
DNA: TGTGCCAGTAGTATTCTTTCTAGCGGGGCCATCTACAATGAGCAGTTCTTC

V: TRBV7-6
D: TRBD1
size: -
J: TRBJ2-1
CDR3: CASSFGTEFYNEQFF
DNA: TGTGCCAGCAGCTTCGGGACAGAGTTTTACAATGAGCAGTTCTTC

V: TRBV30
D: TRBD1
size: -
J: TRBJ2-7
CDR3: CAWSSWVTGGYYEQYF
DNA: TGTGCCTGGAGTTCTTGGGTGACAGGGGGCTACTACGAGCAGTACTTC

V: TRBV7-2
D: TRBD2
size: -
J: TRBJ2-3
CDR3: CASTFGAGAGDTQYF
DNA: TGTGCCAGCACCTTTGGAGCGGGGGCGGGGGATACGCAGTATTTT

V: TRBV6-6
D: -
size: -
J: TRBJ2-1
CDR3: CASSYSGSHNEQFF
DNA: TGTGCCAGCAGTTACTCCGGGTCCCACAATGAGCAGTTCTTC

V: TRBV7-6
D: -
size: -
J: TRBJ2-7
CDR3: CASSLGSIVSYEQYF
DNA: TGTGCCAGCAGCTTAGGAAGTATAGTCTCCTACGAGCAGTACTTC

V: TRBV27
D: -
size: -
J: TRBJ2-7
CDR3: CASSGGGPYEQYF
DNA: TGTGCCAGCAGTGGGGGGGGGCCCTACGAGCAGTACTTC

V: TRBV20-1
D: -
size: once
J: TRBJ2-7
CDR3: CSAPRSYEQYF
DNA: TGCAGTGCCCCGAGGTCCTACGAGCAGTACTTC

V: TRBV4-1
D: TRBD1
size: -
J: TRBJ2-3
CDR3: CASSQDVDRARDTQYF
DNA: TGCGCCAGCAGCCAAGACGTGGACAGGGCGAGGGATACGCAGTATTTT

V: TRBV6-5
D: TRBD1
size: -
J: TRBJ2-1
CDR3: CASSSGQARYNEQFF
DNA: TGTGCCAGCAGTTCGGGACAGGCGAGATACAATGAGCAGTTCTTC

V: TRBV5-8
D: TRBD1
size: -
J: TRBJ2-2
CDR3: CASSLESGTANTGELFF
DNA: TGTGCCAGCAGCTTGGAGTCCGGGACAGCGAACACCGGGGAGCTGTTTTTT

V: TRBV28
D: -
size: -
J: TRBJ1-4
CDR3: CASKTGGTKGEKLFF
DNA: TGTGCCAGCAAAACGGGGGGGACCAAGGGTGAAAAACTGTTTTTT

V: TRBV7-3
D: -
size: -
J: TRBJ2-3
CDR3: CASSLGAPDTQYF
DNA: TGTGCCAGCAGCTTAGGGGCCCCAGATACGCAGTATTTT

V: TRBV20-1
D: -
size: -
J: TRBJ1-2
CDR3: CSVDGYTF
DNA: TGCAGTGTGGATGGCTACACCTTC

V: TRBV5-5
D: TRBD1
size: once
J: TRBJ1-3
CDR3: CASSPLATGRRNTIYF
DNA: TGTGCCAGCAGCCCCCTTGCGACAGGGAGAAGAAACACCATATATTTT

V: TRBV5-1
D: -
size: -
J: TRBJ2-7
CDR3: CASSLAGYISYEQYF
DNA: TGCGCCAGCAGCTTGGCCGGTTATATCTCCTACGAGCAGTACTTC

V: TRBV2
D: -
size: -
J: TRBJ1-1
CDR3: CASSEAGHEGMNTEAFF
DNA: TGTGCCAGCAGTGAAGCTGGTCACGAGGGAATGAACACTGAAGCTTTCTTT

V: TRBV2
D: -
size: once
J: TRBJ1-2
CDR3: CASRLGQFGYTF
DNA: TGTGCCAGCAGGCTCGGACAATTTGGCTACACCTTC

V: TRBV7-9
D: -
size: -
J: TRBJ2-7
CDR3: CASSLGLVEQYF
DNA: TGTGCCAGCAGCTTAGGGCTCGTAGAGCAGTACTTC

V: TRBV10-2
D: -
size: -
J: TRBJ2-3
CDR3: CATLTDTQYF
DNA: TGCGCCACGTTGACAGATACGCAGTATTTT

V: TRBV18
D: -
size: -
J: TRBJ2-2
CDR3: CASSPNGGELFF
DNA: TGTGCCAGCTCACCCAACGGAGGGGAGCTGTTTTTT

V: TRBV7-9
D: -
size: -
J: TRBJ2-7
CDR3: CASSLVAYEQYF
DNA: TGTGCCAGCAGCTTAGTCGCCTACGAGCAGTACTTC

V: TRBV7-8
D: TRBD1
size: -
J: TRBJ1-4
CDR3: CASSQTQGGGEKLFF
DNA: TGTGCCAGCAGCCAGACACAGGGGGGGGGTGAAAAACTGTTTTTT

V: TRBV6-5
D: -
size: -
J: TRBJ2-7
CDR3: CASSYTNSLSYEQYF
DNA: TGTGCCAGCAGTTACACAAACAGTCTCTCCTACGAGCAGTACTTC

V: TRBV27
D: -
size: -
J: TRBJ2-7
CDR3: CASSYREKFYEQYF
DNA: TGTGCCAGCAGTTATCGGGAGAAATTCTACGAGCAGTACTTC

V: TRBV7-8
D: -
size: -
J: TRBJ1-1
CDR3: CASSLGGPLLFF
DNA: TGTGCCAGCAGCTTAGGGGGGCCCCTTCTTTTCTTT

V: TRBV7-9
D: -
size: few
J: TRBJ2-5
CDR3: CASSLAGGEQETQYF
DNA: TGTGCCAGCAGCTTAGCCGGGGGAGAGCAAGAGACCCAGTACTTC

V: TRBV15
D: TRBD1
size: -
J: TRBJ1-5
CDR3: CATHNLGGGQPQHF
DNA: TGTGCCACTCATAATTTAGGGGGCGGTCAGCCCCAGCATTTT

V: TRBV27
D: -
size: -
J: TRBJ1-5
CDR3: CASSLNHRVQPRHF
DNA: TGTGCCAGCAGTTTAAACCACAGGGTTCAGCCCCGGCATTTT

V: TRBV4-1
D: -
size: once
J: TRBJ1-4
CDR3: CASSLFQGSNEKLFF
DNA: TGCGCCAGCAGCCTCTTCCAGGGGTCTAATGAAAAACTGTTTTTT

V: TRBV30
D: TRBD2
size: -
J: TRBJ2-3
CDR3: CAWSDGGGPDTQYF
DNA: TGTGCCTGGAGTGACGGCGGGGGGCCCGATACGCAGTATTTT

V: TRBV28
D: -
size: -
J: TRBJ2-5
CDR3: CASSPLAEQETQYF
DNA: TGTGCCAGCAGCCCACTAGCAGAACAAGAGACCCAGTACTTC

V: TRBV5-6
D: -
size: -
J: TRBJ2-1
CDR3: CASSFSTGPKNEQFF
DNA: TGTGCCAGCAGCTTTTCTACAGGCCCTAAAAATGAGCAGTTCTTC

V: TRBV29-1
D: -
size: -
J: TRBJ1-4
CDR3: CSPGGNEKLFF
DNA: TGCAGCCCGGGGGGTAATGAAAAACTGTTTTTT

V: TRBV28
D: TRBD1
size: once
J: TRBJ1-1
CDR3: CASSSEQGITEAFF
DNA: TGTGCCAGCAGCTCTGAACAGGGGATCACTGAAGCTTTCTTT

V: TRBV4-2
D: -
size: -
J: TRBJ2-2
CDR3: CASSQVLAGNTGELFF
DNA: TGTGCCAGCAGCCAAGTTCTGGCGGGGAACACCGGGGAGCTGTTTTTT

V: TRBV5-5
D: -
size: few
J: TRBJ1-6
CDR3: CASSLFGAVGSPLHF
DNA: TGTGCCAGCAGCTTGTTCGGGGCTGTCGGATCACCCCTCCACTTT

V: TRBV28
D: TRBD1
size: -
J: TRBJ1-2
CDR3: CASSPTGFGGYTF
DNA: TGTGCCAGCAGTCCGACAGGGTTCGGCGGCTACACCTTC

V: TRBV27
D: -
size: -
J: TRBJ1-4
CDR3: CASSPLRATNEKLFF
DNA: TGTGCCAGCAGTCCCCTCCGTGCAACTAATGAAAAACTGTTTTTT